Included here is one T cell receptor beta chain sequence, with context. This sample is part of a study of blood T cell repertoires in COVID-19. Overall study: Samples of COVID-19 (acute and convalescent) were obtained from the United States, Italy and Spain.

CDR3 length: 15 residues. Germline V gene sequence: CDR1 SGHKS, CDR2 YYEKEE (reference sequence). V was cut by 3 bases and J by 2 bases, with 13 bases left in between. Original handling: It was from reference gene primer amplification that nucleated cell counts were estimated. Data came from immunoSEQ multiplex PCR; TCRdb stores just in-frame clones and leaves some out. That table gives V, J and clone size, and the DNA gave D and trimming. This sample has 200,000 to 300,000 clones; 75% to 90% occur once, and the top ten carry over 1.5%. This receptor was identified in a young man with active or convalescent COVID-19. The chain joins TRBV5-5 to TRBJ2-3, with a possible D match to TRBD1 (6 bases). Sequenced sample: peripheral blood. The CDR3 DNA follows: TGTGCCAGCAGCTCTACCGGGACACTCACAGATACGCAGTATTTT. As protein: CASSSTGTLTDTQYF.